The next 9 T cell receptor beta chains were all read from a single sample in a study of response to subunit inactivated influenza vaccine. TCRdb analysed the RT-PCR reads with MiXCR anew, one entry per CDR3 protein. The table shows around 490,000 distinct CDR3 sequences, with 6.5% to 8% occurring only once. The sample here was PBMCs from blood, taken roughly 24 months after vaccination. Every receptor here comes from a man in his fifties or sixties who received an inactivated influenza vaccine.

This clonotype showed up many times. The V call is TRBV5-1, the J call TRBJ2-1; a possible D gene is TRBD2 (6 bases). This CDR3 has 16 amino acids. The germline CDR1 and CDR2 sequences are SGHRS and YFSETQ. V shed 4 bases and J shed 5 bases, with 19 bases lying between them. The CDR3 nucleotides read TGCGCCAGCAGCCGAACCGGGACTTGGGAAAACAATGAGCAGTTCTTC. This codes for CASSRTGTWENNEQFF.

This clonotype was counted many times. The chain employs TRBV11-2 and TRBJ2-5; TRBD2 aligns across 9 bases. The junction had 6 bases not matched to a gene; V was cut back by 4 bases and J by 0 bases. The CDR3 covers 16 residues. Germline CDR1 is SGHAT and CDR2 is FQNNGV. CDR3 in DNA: TGTGCCAGCAGCTCCCCCCTAGCGGGGTACCAAGAGACCCAGTACTTC. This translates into CASSSPLAGYQETQYF.

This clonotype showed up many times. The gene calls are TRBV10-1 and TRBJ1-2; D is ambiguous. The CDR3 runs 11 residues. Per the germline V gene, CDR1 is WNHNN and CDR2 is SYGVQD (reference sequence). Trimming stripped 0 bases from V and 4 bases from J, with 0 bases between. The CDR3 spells CASSESYGYTF. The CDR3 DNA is TGCGCCAGCAGTGAGTCCTATGGCTACACCTTC.

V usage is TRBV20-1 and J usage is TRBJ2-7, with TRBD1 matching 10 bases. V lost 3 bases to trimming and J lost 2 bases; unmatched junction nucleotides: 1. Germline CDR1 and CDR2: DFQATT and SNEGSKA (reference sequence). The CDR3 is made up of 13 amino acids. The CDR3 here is CSARDRGAYEQYF. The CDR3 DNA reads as TGCAGTGCTAGGGACAGGGGGGCCTACGAGCAGTACTTC.

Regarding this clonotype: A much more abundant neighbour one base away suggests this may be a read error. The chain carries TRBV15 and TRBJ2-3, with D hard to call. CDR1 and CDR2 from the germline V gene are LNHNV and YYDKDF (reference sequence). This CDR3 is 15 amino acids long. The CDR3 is CATSRDPTATETQYF. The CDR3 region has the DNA TGTGCCACCAGCAGAGATCCGACGGCCACAGAGACGCAGTATTTT.

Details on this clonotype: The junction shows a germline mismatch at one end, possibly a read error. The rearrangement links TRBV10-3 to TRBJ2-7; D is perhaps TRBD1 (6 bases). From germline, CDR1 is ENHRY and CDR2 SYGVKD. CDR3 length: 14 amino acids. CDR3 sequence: CATSRSRDTYEQYF. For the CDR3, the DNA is TGTGCCACCAGTCGCTCACGGGACACCTACGAGCAGTACTTC.

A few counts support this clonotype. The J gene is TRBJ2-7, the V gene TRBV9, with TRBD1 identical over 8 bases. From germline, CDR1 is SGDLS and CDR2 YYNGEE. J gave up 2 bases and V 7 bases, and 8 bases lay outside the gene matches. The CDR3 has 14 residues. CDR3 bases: TGTGCCAGCGCGGACAGGGAATTGGCCTACGAGCAGTACTTC. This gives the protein CASADRELAYEQYF.

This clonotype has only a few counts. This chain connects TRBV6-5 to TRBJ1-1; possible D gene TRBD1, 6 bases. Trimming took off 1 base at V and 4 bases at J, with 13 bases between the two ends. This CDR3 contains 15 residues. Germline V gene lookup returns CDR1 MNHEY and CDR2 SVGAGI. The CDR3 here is CASSYFYRAGTEAFF. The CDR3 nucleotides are TGTGCCAGCAGTTACTTCTACAGGGCCGGCACTGAAGCTTTCTTT.

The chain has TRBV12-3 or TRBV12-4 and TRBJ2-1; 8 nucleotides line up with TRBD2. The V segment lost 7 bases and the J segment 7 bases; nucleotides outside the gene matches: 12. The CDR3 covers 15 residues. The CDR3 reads CASTTQAGELNEQFF. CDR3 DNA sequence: TGTGCCAGCACCACTCAAGCGGGGGAATTGAATGAGCAGTTCTTC.